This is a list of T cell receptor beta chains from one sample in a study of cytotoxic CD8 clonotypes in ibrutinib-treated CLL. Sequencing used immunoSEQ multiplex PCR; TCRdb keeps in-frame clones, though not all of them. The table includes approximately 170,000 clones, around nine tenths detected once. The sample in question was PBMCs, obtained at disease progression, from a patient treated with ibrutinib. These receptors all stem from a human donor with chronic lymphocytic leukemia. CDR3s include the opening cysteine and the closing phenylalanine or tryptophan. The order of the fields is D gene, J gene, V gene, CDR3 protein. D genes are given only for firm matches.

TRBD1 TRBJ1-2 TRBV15 CATSRTGTLVGYTF
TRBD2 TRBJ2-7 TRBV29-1 CSVRLVGGEQYF
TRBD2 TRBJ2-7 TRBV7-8 CASSYNPLGLAGIEQYF
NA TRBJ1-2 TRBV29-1 CSVELTGGYGYTF
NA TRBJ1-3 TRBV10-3 CAITDTPVSGNTIYF
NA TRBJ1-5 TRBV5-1 CASSQDTDPNQPQHF
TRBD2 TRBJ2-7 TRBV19 CASSTQAGAAYEQYF
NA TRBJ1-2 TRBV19 CASSVYREKDYGYTF
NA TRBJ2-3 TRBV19 CASRKPGLRTDTQYF
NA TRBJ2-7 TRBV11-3 CASSLDLLGGRGDGEQYF
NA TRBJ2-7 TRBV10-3 CAISLRAPYEQYF
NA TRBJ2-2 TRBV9 CASSSSGAVRGELFF
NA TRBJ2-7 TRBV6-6 CASRLSYEQYF
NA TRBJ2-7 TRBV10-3 CAITNTGYEQYF
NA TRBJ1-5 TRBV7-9 CASSLGQGFQPQHF
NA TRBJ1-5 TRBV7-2 CASSSRLGPQHF
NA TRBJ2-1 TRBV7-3 CASTPRGTSVNEQFF
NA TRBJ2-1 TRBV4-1 CASSQEGADYNEQFF